The sequence of this T cell receptor beta chain was determined in a study of identical twins. The CDR3 is 19 amino acids. V lost 0 bases, J lost 3 bases, and 22 bases lay in between. Germline V gene data show CDR1 as SGHNT and CDR2 as YYREEE (reference sequence). Details on this clonotype: Its matching antigen is unknown.

Study-wide points: There was more out-of-frame TCR alpha sharing in monozygotic twins than models estimated.

MiXCR, run by TCRdb on the 5' RACE reads, gives a single entry per CDR3 protein. Among about 250,000 distinct CDR3 sequences listed, approximately 7.3% were seen once. The sample was also linked to a second study, of yellow fever vaccine responses in identical twins.

This chain joins TRBV5-4 and TRBJ1-5; perhaps TRBD1 as D (5 bases). This TCR was recovered from a woman aged 18-35 years in good health. The sequencing sample was made of CD8+ T cells sorted from blood. In nucleotides, the CDR3 is TGTGCCAGCAGCTTGGAGAGAGCGTCACTACCCGGGGCCAATCAGCCCCAGCATTTT. It translates to CASSLERASLPGANQPQHF.